The next 10 T cell receptor beta chains were all read from a single sample in a study of T cell repertoires in cytomegalovirus infection. Using its own MiXCR run on the reads, TCRdb lists one record per CDR3 protein. The sample gives around 280,000 distinct CDR3 sequences, roughly 13% of which show up once; 8.5% to 9% is in the top ten. Sequencing used PBMCs. Source of these receptors: a human donor in good health (CMV status not recorded). Some clones in this sample may be carry-over from other donors' samples.

V and J are TRBV25-1 and TRBJ2-2; maybe TRBD1 (6 bases). The CDR3 spans 12 residues. Trimming pared 7 bases from V and 5 bases from J, leaving 8 bases between. Germline loops: CDR1 MGHDK, CDR2 SYGVNS. The DNA for the CDR3 is TGTGCCAGCACGAGGGGGACCGGGGAGCTGTTTTTT. It encodes CASTRGTGELFF.

This clonotype was recorded many times. The CDR3, as DNA: TGTGCCAGCAGCCTCCTGGCGGGAGGGAGGACCGGGGAGCTGTTTTTT. Translation: CASSLLAGGRTGELFF. This chain connects TRBV11-2 to TRBJ2-2; 9 bases agree with TRBD2. The germline V gene encodes CDR1 SGHAT and CDR2 FQNNGV. The CDR3 totals 16 residues. V shed 5 bases and J 5 bases; nucleotides not matched to a gene: 9.

This clonotype was observed at least ten times. The gene calls are TRBV4-3 and TRBJ2-5, with D uncertain. CDR1 and CDR2 (germline): LGHNA, YSLEER. With 3 bases removed from V and 3 bases from J, the gap between germline ends came to 23 bases. The CDR3 has 18 amino acids. Here the CDR3 DNA reads TGCGCCAGCAGCCACGATCAGGCAGGTCCTGGTAGTGAAGAGACCCAGTACTTC. Amino acid sequence: CASSHDQAGPGSEETQYF.

In its sample, this clonotype was seen many times. The chain joins TRBV7-2 to TRBJ1-2; D gene unclear. The CDR3 length is 14 residues. Trimming pared 1 base from V and 0 bases from J, leaving 6 bases between. Germline V lookup: CDR1 SGHTA, CDR2 FQGNSA. The CDR3 reads CASSLVNTNYGYTF. The DNA of the CDR3 is TGTGCCAGCAGCTTAGTCAACACTAACTATGGCTACACCTTC.

This clonotype was detected a few times. This sequence joins TRBV29-1 and TRBJ2-7, with a tentative D call TRBD2 (5 bases). With 0 bases removed from V and 5 bases from J, the gap between germline ends came to 8 bases. The germline CDR1 and CDR2 sequences are SQVTM and ANQGSEA. The CDR3 consists of 12 residues. The CDR3 spells CSVEDLGNEQYF. Here the CDR3 DNA reads TGCAGCGTTGAAGATCTCGGGAACGAGCAGTACTTC.

A note on this clonotype: Since a much larger clone is just one base distant, this may be a read error. V is TRBV7-3 and J is TRBJ1-4, with a weak D call TRBD1 (5 bases). The V end lost 3 bases, the J end lost 8 bases, and 16 bases lay between the germline ends. Per the germline V gene, CDR1 is SGHTA and CDR2 is FQGTGA. The CDR3 length is 15 residues. CDR3 protein: CASSLLPGRGEKLFF. CDR3 nucleotide sequence: TGTGCCAGCAGCTTGTTACCGGGACGGGGGGAAAAACTGTTTTTT.

The J gene is TRBJ2-1, the V gene TRBV4-1; 8 positions match TRBD1. With V trimmed by 0 bases and J by 2 bases, 3 bases remained unmatched. Germline V gene data show CDR1 as MGHRA and CDR2 as YSYEKL. The CDR3 totals 16 residues. CDR3 DNA sequence: TGCGCCAGCAGCCAAGAAAAGGACAGGGCCTACAATGAGCAGTTCTTC. It translates to CASSQEKDRAYNEQFF.

This clonotype has more than one count but fewer than ten. The chain has TRBV6-5 and TRBJ2-3; D is uncertain. V gave up 0 bases and J gave up 6 bases, with 7 bases separating them. The CDR3 contains 13 residues. Germline-derived CDR1 and CDR2 are MNHEY and SVGAGI. CDR3 nucleotides: TGTGCCAGCAGTTACTCGAACGTGGATACGCAGTATTTT. It translates to CASSYSNVDTQYF.

This clonotype was counted ten times or more. This rearrangement joins TRBV6-2 or TRBV6-3 to TRBJ2-7; D unresolved. There are 11 residues in the CDR3. Trimming stripped 6 bases from V and 6 bases from J, with 9 bases between. Germline V gives CDR1 MNHEY, CDR2 SVGEGT. The CDR3 nucleotides read TGTGCCAGCAGCCGCACGTCCGAGCAGTACTTC. It yields the protein CASSRTSEQYF.

At least ten counts were recorded for this clonotype. The rearrangement joins TRBV28 to TRBJ2-7, with 14 bases identical to TRBD2. Germline CDR1 is MDHEN and CDR2 is SYDVKM. This CDR3 has 19 amino acids. The V gene end was trimmed by 5 bases and the J gene end by 7 bases; junction bases not matched to a gene: 19. The CDR3 sequence: CASSAGTSGSWDVGGEQYF. For the CDR3, the DNA is TGTGCCAGCAGTGCAGGGACTAGCGGGAGCTGGGATGTGGGAGGGGAGCAGTACTTC.